One sample yielded the 4 T cell receptor beta chains listed below, sequenced in a study of blood T cell repertoires in COVID-19. TCRdb's copy holds only in-frame clones and misses some; the assay was immunoSEQ multiplex PCR. The table includes under 100,000 clones, about 85% detected once. Input material: peripheral blood. These receptors were collected from a man older than 75 with active or convalescent COVID-19.

This rearrangement joins TRBV7-9 to TRBJ2-3, with TRBD1 as a possible D gene (6 bases). Trimming took 8 bases from V and 1 from J, leaving 13 bases between them. This CDR3 spans 14 amino acids. The germline V gene encodes CDR1 SEHNR and CDR2 FQNEAQ (reference sequence). Written as DNA, the CDR3 is TGTGCCAGCGGTGGTCCAGGGGGCACAGATACGCAGTATTTT. Amino acids: CASGGPGGTDTQYF. Variable domain in full (rest from reference TRBV7-9 and TRBJ2-3): DTGVSQNPRHKITKRGQNVTFRCDPISEHNRLYWYRQTLGQGPEFLTYFQNEAQLEKSRLLSDRFSAERPKGSFSTLEIQRTEQGDSAMYLCASGGPGGTDTQYFGPGTRLTVL.

The chain links TRBV10-1 to TRBJ1-5; the D is unclear. V lost 9 bases to trimming and J lost 0 bases, with 15 bases between them. The germline V gene encodes CDR1 WNHNN and CDR2 SYGVQD (reference sequence). The CDR3 is made up of 15 amino acids. CDR3 sequence reads: CASPNPGPSNQPQHF. Here the CDR3 DNA reads TGCGCCAGTCCAAACCCGGGTCCTAGCAATCAGCCCCAGCATTTT.

This chain links TRBV5-1 with TRBJ2-3; 7 nucleotides line up with TRBD2. V shed 4 bases and J 0 bases; nucleotides not matched to a gene: 2. This CDR3 contains 14 residues. Germline V gene lookup returns CDR1 SGHRS and CDR2 YFSETQ. The CDR3 loop is CASSGGDSTDTQYF. The CDR3 coding sequence is TGCGCCAGCAGCGGGGGGGACAGCACAGATACGCAGTATTTT.

The chain couples TRBV2 to TRBJ1-4, with no clear D. V gave up 0 bases and J gave up 9 bases, with 20 bases separating them. The CDR3 runs to 17 residues. Germline CDR1 is SNHLY and CDR2 is FYNNEI. The CDR3 is CASSEARGRGEAKKLFF. CDR3 sequence (DNA): TGTGCCAGCAGTGAAGCGCGGGGTCGGGGTGAGGCAAAAAAACTGTTTTTT.